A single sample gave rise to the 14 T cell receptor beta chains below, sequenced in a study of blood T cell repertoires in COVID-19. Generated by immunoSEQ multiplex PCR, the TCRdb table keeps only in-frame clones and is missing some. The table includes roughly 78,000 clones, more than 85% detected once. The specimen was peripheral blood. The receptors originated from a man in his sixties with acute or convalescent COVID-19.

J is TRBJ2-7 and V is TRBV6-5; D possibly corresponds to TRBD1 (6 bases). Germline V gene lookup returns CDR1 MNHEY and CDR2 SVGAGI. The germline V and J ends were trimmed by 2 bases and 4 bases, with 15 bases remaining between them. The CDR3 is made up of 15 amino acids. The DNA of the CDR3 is TGTGCCAGCAGTTACGAACCAGGGGTGTTATACGAGCAGTACTTC. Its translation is CASSYEPGVLYEQYF.

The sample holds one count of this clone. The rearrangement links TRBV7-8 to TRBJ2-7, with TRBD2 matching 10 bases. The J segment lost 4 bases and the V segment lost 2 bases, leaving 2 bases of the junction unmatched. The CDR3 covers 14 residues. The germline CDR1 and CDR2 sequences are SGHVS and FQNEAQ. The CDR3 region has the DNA TGTGCCAGCAGCTTACTAGCGGGGGCGTACGAGCAGTACTTC. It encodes CASSLLAGAYEQYF.

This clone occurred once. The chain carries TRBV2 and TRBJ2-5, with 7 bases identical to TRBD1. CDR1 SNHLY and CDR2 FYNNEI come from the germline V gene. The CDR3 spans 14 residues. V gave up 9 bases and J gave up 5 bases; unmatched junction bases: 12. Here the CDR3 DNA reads TGTGCCAGTAGCCCCGACAGGGTGTGGGAGACCCAGTACTTC. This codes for CASSPDRVWETQYF.

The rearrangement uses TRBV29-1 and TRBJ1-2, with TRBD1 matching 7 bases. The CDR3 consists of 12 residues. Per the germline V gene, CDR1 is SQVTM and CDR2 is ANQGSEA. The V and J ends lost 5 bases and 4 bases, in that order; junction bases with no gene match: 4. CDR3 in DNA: TGCAGCGTTCGGACAGGCCTCTATGGCTACACCTTC. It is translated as CSVRTGLYGYTF.

The CDR3 sequence is CAWGDRVDEQFF. In nucleotides, the CDR3 is TGTGCCTGGGGGGACAGGGTCGATGAGCAGTTCTTC. The chain is built from TRBV30 and TRBJ2-1, with 9 nucleotides matching TRBD1. V lost 5 bases, J lost 8 bases, and 4 bases stayed unmatched. CDR3 length: 12 amino acids. From germline, CDR1 is GTSNPN and CDR2 SVGIG (reference sequence).

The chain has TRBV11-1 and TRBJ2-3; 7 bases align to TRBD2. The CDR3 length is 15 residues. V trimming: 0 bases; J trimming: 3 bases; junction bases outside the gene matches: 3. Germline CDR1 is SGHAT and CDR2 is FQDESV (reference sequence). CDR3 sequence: CASSLAGGPTDTQYF. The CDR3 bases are TGTGCCAGCAGCTTAGCGGGAGGGCCAACAGATACGCAGTATTTT.

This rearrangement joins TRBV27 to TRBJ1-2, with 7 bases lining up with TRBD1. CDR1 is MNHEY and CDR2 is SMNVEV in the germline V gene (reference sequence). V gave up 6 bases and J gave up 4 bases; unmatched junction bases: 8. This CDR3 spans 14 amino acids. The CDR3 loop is CASRQGSDGYGYTF. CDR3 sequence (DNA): TGTGCCAGCAGACAGGGGTCAGATGGCTATGGCTACACCTTC.

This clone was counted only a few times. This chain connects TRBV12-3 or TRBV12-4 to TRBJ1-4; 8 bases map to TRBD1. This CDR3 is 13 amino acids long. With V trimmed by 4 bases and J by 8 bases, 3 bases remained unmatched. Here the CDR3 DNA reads TGTGCCAGCAGTTCCCGGACAGGGGAAAAACTGTTTTTT. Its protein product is CASSSRTGEKLFF.

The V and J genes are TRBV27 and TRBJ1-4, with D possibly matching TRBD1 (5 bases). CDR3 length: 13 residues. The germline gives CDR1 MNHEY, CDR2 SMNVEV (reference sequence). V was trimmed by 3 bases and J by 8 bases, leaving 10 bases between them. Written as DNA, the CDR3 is TGTGCCAGCAGTTTCCAGGGTGGGGAAAAACTGTTTTTT. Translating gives CASSFQGGEKLFF.

The CDR3 DNA sequence: TGCGCCAGCAGTCAGGGACAGGGCTCGGGACTAGCGGGGCCCTACGAGCAGTACTTC. This encodes CASSQGQGSGLAGPYEQYF. This chain connects TRBV10-2 to TRBJ2-7, with 13 bases identical to TRBD2. The germline V gene encodes CDR1 WSHSY and CDR2 SAAADI. Trimming at V came to 5 bases and at J to 2 bases, leaving 15 bases not matched to a gene. CDR3 size: 19 residues.

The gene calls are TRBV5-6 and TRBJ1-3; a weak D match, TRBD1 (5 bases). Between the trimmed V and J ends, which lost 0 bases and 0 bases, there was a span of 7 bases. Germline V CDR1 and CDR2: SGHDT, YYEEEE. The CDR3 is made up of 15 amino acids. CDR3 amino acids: CASSLARVSGNTIYF. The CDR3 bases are TGTGCCAGCAGCTTGGCCAGGGTCTCTGGAAACACCATATATTTT.

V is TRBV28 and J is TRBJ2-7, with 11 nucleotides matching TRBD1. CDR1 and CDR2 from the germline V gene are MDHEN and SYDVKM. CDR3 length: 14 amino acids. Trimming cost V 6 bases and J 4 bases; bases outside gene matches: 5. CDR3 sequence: CASSKGQGGYEQYF. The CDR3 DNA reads TGTGCCAGCAGCAAGGGACAGGGGGGATACGAGCAGTACTTC.

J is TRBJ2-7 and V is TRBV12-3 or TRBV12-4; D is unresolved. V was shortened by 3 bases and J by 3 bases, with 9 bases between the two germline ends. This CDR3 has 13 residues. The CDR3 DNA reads TGTGCCAGCAGTTTCAGCAGGATCTACGAGCAGTACTTC. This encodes CASSFSRIYEQYF.

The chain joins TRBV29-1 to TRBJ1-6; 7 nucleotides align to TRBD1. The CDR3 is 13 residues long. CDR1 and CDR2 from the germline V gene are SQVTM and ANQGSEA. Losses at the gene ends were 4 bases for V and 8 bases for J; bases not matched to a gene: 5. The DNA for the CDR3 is TGCAGCGTTGGGGCAGGGGGAGATTCACCCCTCCACTTT. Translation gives CSVGAGGDSPLHF.